This T cell receptor beta chain originates from a study of cytomegalovirus exposure and HLA in healthy donors. Donors in the study were healthy people who gave bone marrow. Study-wide results and limits: Previous analysis showed most TCR beta V segments were productive about 87% or about 30% of the time.

To note about this clone: Antigen: not known.

The PCR contained 60 Vbeta and 13 Jbeta primers. The protocol was immunoSEQ multiplex PCR, while the TCRdb copy is restricted to in-frame clones and leaves out a portion. The sample holds about 120,000 clones, 75% to 85% seen once. Sequencing used PBMCs. This receptor was taken from a female donor in good health and CMV-seropositive.

CDR3 coding DNA: TGTGCCAGCAGCCAACAAACAGGGCCCAATTCACCCCTCCACTTT. Amino acids: CASSQQTGPNSPLHF. The V and J genes are TRBV14 and TRBJ1-6; TRBD1 is a possible D gene (6 bases). The V gene lost 2 bases and the J gene lost 7 bases, with 12 bases spanning the gap. Germline CDR1 SGHDN, CDR2 FVKESK. The CDR3 has 15 amino acids.